This is a list of T cell receptor beta chains from one sample in a study of beta chain features in type 1 diabetes. Data came from immunoSEQ multiplex PCR; TCRdb stores just in-frame clones and leaves some out. The profile shows more than 30,000 clones, around 60% of them singletons. Material for sequencing was Tregs from blood. The receptors here all came from a young woman in good health. The CDR3 runs from the conserved cysteine through the conserved F or W. A D gene is named only where the DNA matches it firmly. Size is omitted from some rows. Given values are once, few, many or a class for expanded clones.

>.|TRBV12-5|.|TRBJ2-1
CASGPDTEREQFF
TGTGCTAGTGGTCCGGACACGGAGCGTGAGCAGTTCTTC
>.|TRBV6-5|.|TRBJ2-1
CASSRRPYNEQFF
TGTGCCAGCAGTAGGAGACCGTACAATGAGCAGTTCTTC
>.|TRBV4-3|TRBD1|TRBJ1-2
CASSQGTGGYGGYTF
TGCGCCAGCAGCCAGGGGACAGGAGGTTATGGTGGCTACACCTTC
>few|TRBV29-1|TRBD2|TRBJ2-5
CSVEKLAGGRQETQYF
TGCAGCGTTGAAAAGTTAGCGGGAGGGAGGCAAGAGACCCAGTACTTC
>.|TRBV7-2|.|TRBJ1-5
CASSLDGQSNQPQHF
TGTGCCAGCAGCCTCGATGGACAGAGCAATCAGCCCCAGCATTTT
>.|TRBV7-2|TRBD2|TRBJ2-3
CASSSPEGTSGTRTDTQYF
TGTGCCAGCAGCTCCCCCGAGGGGACTAGCGGGACCCGCACAGATACGCAGTATTTT
>.|TRBV11-2|.|TRBJ2-1
CASSLDQRADAYNEQFF
TGTGCCAGCAGCTTAGATCAGCGAGCGGATGCCTACAATGAGCAGTTCTTC
>.|TRBV7-9|.|TRBJ1-2
CALDSGNGYTF
TGTGCCCTCGACAGTGGGAATGGCTACACCTTC
>.|TRBV7-9|.|TRBJ2-5
CASSFPLDYRQETQYF
TGTGCCAGCAGCTTCCCACTAGATTACCGACAAGAGACCCAGTACTTC
>few|TRBV6-1|.|TRBJ1-2
CASRSTGFHGYTF
TGTGCCAGCAGGTCAACAGGGTTCCATGGCTACACCTTC
>.|TRBV18|.|TRBJ2-7
CASSPRQDYEQYF
TGTGCCAGCTCACCACGACAGGACTACGAGCAGTACTTC
>once|TRBV18|.|TRBJ2-1
CASSPDYGEQFF
TGTGCCAGCTCACCGGACTATGGTGAGCAGTTCTTC
>.|TRBV7-8|TRBD2|TRBJ2-1
CASSWGLAGNEQFF
TGTGCCAGCAGCTGGGGACTAGCTGGCAATGAGCAGTTCTTC
>.|TRBV7-2|.|TRBJ2-1
CASSSLSYNEQFF
TGTGCCAGCAGCTCCCTCTCCTACAATGAGCAGTTCTTC
>.|TRBV25-1|.|TRBJ2-1
CATAPGVGNEQFF
TGTGCCACAGCACCGGGGGTCGGGAATGAGCAGTTCTTC
>few|TRBV4-1|.|TRBJ2-7
CASSQDSTGDSYEQYF
TGCGCCAGCAGCCAAGATTCGACCGGGGATTCCTACGAGCAGTACTTC
>.|TRBV10-3|TRBD1|TRBJ2-3
CANGQGASDTQYF
TGTGCCAACGGACAGGGGGCCTCAGATACGCAGTATTTT
>.|TRBV7-3|.|TRBJ1-1
CASSLQPSTEAFF
TGTGCCAGCAGTCTTCAACCCAGCACTGAAGCTTTCTTT
>.|TRBV5-1|.|TRBJ2-7
CASSLERRGSYEQYF
TGCGCCAGCAGCTTGGAGCGGAGAGGCTCCTACGAGCAGTACTTC
>.|TRBV29-1|TRBD1|TRBJ1-1
CSVKRQGDTEAFF
TGCAGCGTTAAGAGGCAGGGGGACACTGAAGCTTTCTTT
>few|TRBV28|TRBD1|TRBJ2-1
CASKQGAEEQFF
TGTGCCAGCAAACAGGGGGCAGAGGAGCAGTTCTTC
>few|TRBV18|TRBD2|TRBJ2-5
CASSPRLAGYQETQYF
TGTGCCAGCTCACCCCGACTAGCGGGGTACCAAGAGACCCAGTACTTC
>.|TRBV30|.|TRBJ2-1
CAWTTGTSGSNEQFF
TGTGCCTGGACCACCGGGACCTCCGGGAGCAATGAGCAGTTCTTC
>.|TRBV5-1|TRBD1|TRBJ1-1
CASSSFGFGTGQGTTEAFF
TGCGCCAGCAGCTCCTTTGGATTCGGGACAGGGCAAGGTACCACTGAAGCTTTCTTT
>few|TRBV18|TRBD2|TRBJ2-1
CASSPPTSRSGSTHEQFF
TGTGCCAGCTCACCACCCACATCCCGTAGCGGGAGTACCCATGAGCAGTTCTTC
>medium-sized|TRBV7-3|TRBD1|TRBJ2-4
CASSLTTGGSIQYF
TGTGCCAGCAGCTTAACGACAGGGGGCAGCATTCAGTACTTC
>.|TRBV5-6|TRBD1|TRBJ1-5
CASSLGTGDQPQHF
TGTGCCAGCAGCTTGGGGACAGGGGATCAGCCCCAGCATTTT
>.|TRBV28|.|TRBJ2-3
CASSGQSASTQYF
TGTGCCAGCAGTGGCCAATCAGCGAGTACGCAGTATTTT
>.|TRBV29-1|.|TRBJ1-1
CSVSGGRDTEAFF
TGCAGCGTCTCGGGGGGGAGGGACACTGAAGCTTTCTTT
>.|TRBV28|TRBD1|TRBJ2-1
CASSLFPFGDRVNEQFF
TGTGCCAGCAGTTTATTTCCGTTTGGGGACAGGGTAAATGAGCAGTTCTTC
>.|TRBV4-3|.|TRBJ2-6
CASSQDASRGTGANVLTF
TGCGCCAGCAGCCAAGACGCTTCTCGGGGGACTGGGGCCAACGTCCTGACTTTC
>.|TRBV5-4|TRBD1|TRBJ2-7
CASSFGTADYEQYF
TGTGCCAGCAGCTTTGGGACAGCTGACTACGAGCAGTACTTC
>.|TRBV10-3|TRBD1|TRBJ1-1
CAIRGGQGNTEAFF
TGTGCCATCAGGGGGGGACAGGGTAACACTGAAGCTTTCTTT
>.|TRBV7-2|TRBD1|TRBJ1-1
CASSTNGQGGRTEAFF
TGTGCCAGCAGCACCAATGGACAGGGGGGGAGAACTGAAGCTTTCTTT
>.|TRBV25-1|TRBD2|TRBJ2-5
CASSEGGRAQETQYF
TGTGCCAGCAGTGAAGGCGGGAGGGCCCAAGAGACCCAGTACTTC
>few|TRBV29-1|TRBD1|TRBJ2-2
CSVAADRGLWNTGELFF
TGCAGCGTGGCAGCCGACAGGGGGCTATGGAACACCGGGGAGCTGTTTTTT
>.|TRBV5-4|TRBD1|TRBJ1-2
CASRGGPGQPRYTF
TGTGCCAGCAGAGGGGGCCCGGGACAGCCCCGCTACACCTTC
>.|TRBV21-1|.|TRBJ1-2
CASSNRADRYYGYTF
TGTGCCAGCAGCAATAGAGCGGACAGGTACTATGGCTACACCTTC
>.|TRBV19|.|TRBJ2-3
CASRVTLGDTQYF
TGTGCCAGTAGAGTGACTCTTGGTGATACGCAGTATTTT
>.|TRBV28|TRBD2|TRBJ2-2
CASSSRGGLAGRTGELFF
TGTGCCAGCAGTAGCAGGGGTGGGCTAGCGGGAAGGACCGGGGAGCTGTTTTTT
>.|TRBV5-1|.|TRBJ2-7
CASSFQGLYEQYF
TGCGCCAGCAGCTTCCAGGGGCTGTACGAGCAGTACTTC
>.|TRBV19|TRBD2|TRBJ2-3
CASSITRYAGVQYF
TGTGCCAGTAGTATAACCCGCTACGCGGGAGTGCAGTATTTT
>few|TRBV15|TRBD2|TRBJ2-7
CATSRDNMFERLRSREAPFEQYF
TGTGCCACCAGCAGAGATAATATGTTTGAAAGGTTGAGGTCGCGGGAGGCCCCCTTCGAGCAGTACTTC
>.|TRBV6-6|TRBD2|TRBJ2-7
CASSTSGRSEEQYF
TGTGCCAGCAGCACTAGCGGGAGAAGCGAAGAGCAGTACTTC
>.|TRBV7-8|TRBD2|TRBJ2-5
CASSLRPSSGRLETQYF
TGTGCCAGCAGCTTACGACCCTCTAGCGGGAGGTTAGAGACCCAGTACTTC
>few|TRBV7-9|TRBD2|TRBJ2-7
CASSSAIGTSGTYEQYF
TGTGCCAGCAGCTCAGCTATTGGGACTAGCGGGACCTACGAGCAGTACTTC
>.|TRBV5-1|TRBD1|TRBJ2-6
CASSPFGPRTGGSGANVLTF
TGCGCCAGCAGCCCGTTCGGACCCCGGACAGGCGGCTCTGGGGCCAACGTCCTGACTTTC
>.|TRBV4-2|TRBD2|TRBJ2-5
CASSQDRASGGRETQYF
TGTGCCAGCAGCCAAGATCGCGCTAGCGGCGGGAGGGAGACCCAGTACTTC
>.|TRBV19|.|TRBJ1-5
CASSTRSTLRPQHF
TGTGCCAGTAGTACCCGGTCCACTCTTCGGCCCCAGCATTTT
>.|TRBV5-4|TRBD1|TRBJ2-7
CASSSGTGRSYEQYF
TGTGCCAGCAGCTCCGGGACAGGGAGATCCTACGAGCAGTACTTC
>.|TRBV5-1|.|TRBJ2-3
CASSFWEDTQYF
TGCGCCAGCAGCTTTTGGGAGGATACGCAGTATTTT
>.|TRBV10-2|TRBD2|TRBJ2-5
CASRVGLAGGGETQYF
TGCGCCAGCAGGGTCGGGCTAGCGGGAGGAGGAGAGACCCAGTACTTC
>.|TRBV4-3|.|TRBJ2-3
CASSQLYVGDTQYF
TGCGCCAGCAGCCAGCTTTATGTCGGAGATACGCAGTATTTT
>.|TRBV18|TRBD2|TRBJ2-1
CASSRRTSDYNEQFF
TGTGCCAGCTCGCGTCGGACTAGCGACTACAATGAGCAGTTCTTC
>.|TRBV7-2|TRBD2|TRBJ2-1
CASSLRDYLRDEQFF
TGTGCCAGCAGCTTAAGGGACTACCTTAGAGATGAGCAGTTCTTC
>.|TRBV7-3|TRBD2|TRBJ2-1
CASSPSGLAGNEQFF
TGTGCCAGCAGCCCCTCGGGACTAGCGGGAAATGAGCAGTTCTTC
>.|TRBV7-2|TRBD2|TRBJ2-7
CASSPGLAGEQYF
TGTGCCAGCAGCCCGGGACTAGCGGGAGAGCAGTACTTC
>.|TRBV14|.|TRBJ1-1
CASSSTVLEAFF
TGTGCCAGCAGCTCCACGGTATTGGAAGCTTTCTTT
>.|TRBV7-3|TRBD2|TRBJ2-1
CASSFSSGGLTEQFF
TGTGCCAGCAGCTTTAGTAGCGGGGGGTTGACTGAGCAGTTCTTC